The sequence of this TCR beta chain was determined in a study of blood T cells in healthy people across ages. Study outcomes and limitations: A roughly linear age-dependent decrease characterized TCR beta diversity per million T cells. It was not possible, with unsorted PBMCs, to conclusively compare naive and antigen-experienced cells. Donors of long life had a larger count of naive CD4+ cells and greater diversity than aged donors. Diversity estimates drawn from one million T cells were deemed underestimates.

A sample-barcoded 5' primer and a J-beta primer mix were used in a second PCR of roughly 7 to 11 cycles. Via MiXCR, TCRdb re-called the 5' RACE reads, giving one row per CDR3 protein. The table has around 990,000 distinct CDR3 sequences, 30% to 40% seen once; the top ten hold roughly 13%. This clonotype was detected a few times. The antigen remains unidentified. CDR3 size: 14 residues. CDR1 is LGHDT and CDR2 is YNNKEL in the germline V gene (reference sequence). Between the trimmed V and J ends, which lost 3 bases and 4 bases, there was a span of 12 bases. The TCR comes from a man aged 18 to 29 in good health. Sequenced input: blood. This chain links TRBV3-1 with TRBJ1-2, with D perhaps matching TRBD1 (6 bases). In DNA form, the CDR3 reads TGTGCCAGCAGCCAGGACAGCCGACTCTATGGCTACACCTTC. Its translation: CASSQDSRLYGYTF.